This T cell receptor (beta chain) came from a study of beta chain features in type 1 diabetes. Study-wide findings and caveats: Sequencing the cDNA could make cells with high TCR expression show up more than they should. TCRB CDR3s were moderately but significantly shorter in Type 1 diabetes patients in all four CD4+ subsets.

This clone was recorded a few times. Its antigen is unknown. The sample holds other DNA sequences that translate to the same CDR3. V was pared by 0 bases and J by 4 bases, with 2 bases of the junction left unmatched. The length of the CDR3 is 15 residues. Per germline, CDR1 SGDLS and CDR2 YYNGEE. Of the isolated RNA, all was reverse transcribed, and so the sequenced material was expressed TCRB transcripts. The assay was immunoSEQ multiplex PCR, and TCRdb's table has in-frame clones only and misses some. Of around 430,000 clones detected, approximately 31% appear once; the ten largest clones hold around 0.065%.

The specimen sequenced was naive CD4+ T cells from blood. The chain carries TRBV9 and TRBJ2-1; 9 bases are shared with TRBD2. The clonotype was recovered from a man in his late teens or twenties in good health. The CDR3 bases are TGTGCCAGCAGCGTAGATCTAGCGGGGTACAATGAGCAGTTCTTC. Its protein is CASSVDLAGYNEQFF.